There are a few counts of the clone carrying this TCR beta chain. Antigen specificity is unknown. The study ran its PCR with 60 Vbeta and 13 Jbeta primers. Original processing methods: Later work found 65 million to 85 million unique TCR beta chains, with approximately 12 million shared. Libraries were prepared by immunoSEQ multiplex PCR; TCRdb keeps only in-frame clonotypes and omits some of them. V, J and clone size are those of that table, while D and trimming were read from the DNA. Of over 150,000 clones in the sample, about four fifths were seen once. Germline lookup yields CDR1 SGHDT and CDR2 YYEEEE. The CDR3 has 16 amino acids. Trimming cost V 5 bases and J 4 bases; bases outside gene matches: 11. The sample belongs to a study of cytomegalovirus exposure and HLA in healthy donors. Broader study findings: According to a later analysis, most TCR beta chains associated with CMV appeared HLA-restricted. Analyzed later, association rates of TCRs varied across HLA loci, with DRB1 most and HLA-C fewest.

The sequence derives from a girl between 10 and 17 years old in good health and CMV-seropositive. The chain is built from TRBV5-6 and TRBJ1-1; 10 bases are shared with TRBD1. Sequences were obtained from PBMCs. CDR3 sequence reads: CASSPREGQGFTEAFF. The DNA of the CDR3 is TGTGCCAGCAGTCCACGTGAGGGACAGGGGTTCACTGAAGCTTTCTTT.